This passage covers 14 T cell receptor beta chains from one sample sequenced in a study of cytomegalovirus exposure and HLA in healthy donors. PCR involved 60 Vbeta and 13 Jbeta primers. Repertoires were generated with immunoSEQ multiplex PCR, while TCRdb's copy carries only in-frame clones and drops some. Of some 200,000 clones listed, about four fifths were seen once; the top ten hold around 2.3%. Sequenced sample: PBMCs. The receptors were gathered from a woman aged 45-65 years in good health and CMV-seronegative.

A single count supports this clone. Compared with germline, one end of the junction differs, possibly owing to a read error. V is TRBV7-9 and J is TRBJ1-2; D gene uncertain. Per the germline V gene, CDR1 is SEHNR and CDR2 is FQNEAQ (reference sequence). This CDR3 has 15 residues. The CDR3 sequence: CSSSDRVLGFYGYTF. CDR3 bases: TGTTCCAGCAGTGACCGGGTCCTCGGATTCTATGGCTACACCTTC. Combining the CDR3 with reference TRBV7-9 and TRBJ1-2 gives the whole variable domain DTGVSQNPRHKITKRGQNVTFRCDPISEHNRLYWYRQTLGQGPEFLTYFQNEAQLEKSRLLSDRFSAERPKGSFSTLEIQRTEQGDSAMYLCSSSDRVLGFYGYTFGSGTRLTVV.

There are a few counts of this clone. The rearrangement joins TRBV7-3 to TRBJ2-7; D may be TRBD1 (5 bases). The germline V gene encodes CDR1 SGHTA and CDR2 FQGTGA. Trimming took 5 bases from V and 1 from J, leaving 15 bases between them. The CDR3 consists of 15 residues. CDR3 protein: CASSPYTRVSYEQYF. The CDR3 bases are TGTGCCAGCAGCCCTTATACCAGGGTTTCCTACGAGCAGTACTTC.

The chain is built from TRBV19 and TRBJ1-1; maybe TRBD1 (6 bases). V was shortened by 5 bases and J by 4 bases, with 11 bases between the two germline ends. Per the germline V gene, CDR1 is LNHDA and CDR2 is SQIVND (reference sequence). This CDR3 has 13 amino acids. The CDR3 loop is CASSSTGITEAFF. The CDR3 DNA is TGTGCCAGTAGTTCTACAGGGATCACTGAAGCTTTCTTT.

J is TRBJ2-7 and V is TRBV21-1; the table's D call, TRBD1, has no DNA check behind it. TRBV21-1 is a pseudogene. This CDR3 contains 13 residues. CDR3 sequence: CARTGGGTYEQYF. CDR3 nucleotide sequence: TGTGCCAGAACAGGGGGAGGGACCTACGAGCAGTACTTC.

This rearrangement joins TRBV30 to TRBJ1-5; no definite D call. There are 9 residues in the CDR3. Germline CDR1 is GTSNPN and CDR2 is SVGIG (reference sequence). CDR3 bases: TGTGACCCGGGACAGCCCCAGCATTTT. The encoded protein is CDPGQPQHF.

The V call is TRBV15, the J call TRBJ2-3, with TRBD1 matching 7 bases. This CDR3 is 15 amino acids long. The trim removed 1 base at V and 1 base at J, leaving 2 bases unmatched. Germline V lookup: CDR1 LNHNV, CDR2 YYDKDF (reference sequence). CDR3 residues: CATSRGGGGTDTQYF. CDR3 in DNA: TGTGCCACCAGCAGAGGAGGGGGCGGCACAGATACGCAGTATTTT.

This chain connects TRBV27 to TRBJ2-7; TRBD2 aligns across 14 bases. The trim removed 4 bases at V and 2 bases at J, leaving 10 bases unmatched. Per germline, CDR1 MNHEY and CDR2 SMNVEV (reference sequence). This CDR3 contains 18 residues. The CDR3 here is CASSSRQTSGRATYEQYF. DNA for the CDR3: TGTGCCAGCAGTTCCCGTCAGACTAGCGGGAGGGCTACCTACGAGCAGTACTTC.

The chain links TRBV11-2 to TRBJ2-1; possibly TRBD2 for D (6 bases). The V and J ends lost 6 bases and 5 bases respectively, with 17 bases between them. The CDR3 loop spans 15 amino acids. Germline loops: CDR1 SGHAT, CDR2 FQNNGV. The CDR3 sequence: CASSRLGGVNNEQFF. The DNA of the CDR3 is TGTGCCAGCAGTCGACTGGGGGGAGTGAACAATGAGCAGTTCTTC.

The V call is TRBV5-1, the J call TRBJ1-1, with 8 bases aligning to TRBD1. Germline lookup yields CDR1 SGHRS and CDR2 YFSETQ. V was clipped by 0 bases and J by 4 bases; unmatched bases: 5. CDR3 size: 15 residues. CDR3 bases: TGCGCCAGCAGCTTGGAGGCAGGGGGCGGCACTGAAGCTTTCTTT. As protein: CASSLEAGGGTEAFF.

The chain recombines TRBV7-9 with TRBJ1-2; 7 bases are shared with TRBD1. CDR1 SEHNR and CDR2 FQNEAQ come from the germline V gene (reference sequence). CDR3 length: 12 amino acids. V dropped 5 bases and J dropped 8; count of bases not matched to a gene: 5. DNA of the CDR3: TGTGCCAGCAGCCAGGGGGGTGAAGGCTACACCTTC. Its translation: CASSQGGEGYTF.

This clone was seen a handful of times. The V call is TRBV6-5, the J call TRBJ2-7; 7 nucleotides align to TRBD2. The CDR3 loop spans 13 amino acids. The germline CDR1 and CDR2 sequences are MNHEY and SVGAGI. With 6 bases clipped from V and 7 bases from J, the junction kept 9 bases outside the gene matches. The CDR3 region is CASSGREGREQYF. The CDR3 nucleotides are TGTGCCAGCAGCGGAAGGGAGGGGCGGGAGCAGTACTTC.

The rearrangement joins TRBV7-3 to TRBJ2-1; 9 positions agree with TRBD2. The CDR3 loop spans 15 amino acids. The junction had 12 bases not matched to a gene; V was cut back by 8 bases and J by 7 bases. Germline V lookup: CDR1 SGHTA, CDR2 FQGTGA. The CDR3 region is CASSPGGGRVNEQFF. CDR3 DNA sequence: TGTGCCAGCTCCCCCGGGGGCGGGAGGGTTAATGAGCAGTTCTTC.

In this sample, this clone turned up a few times. The chain joins TRBV28 to TRBJ2-7; maybe TRBD1 (7 bases). The V gene lost 8 bases and the J gene lost 0 bases, with 17 bases spanning the gap. Germline CDR1 and CDR2: MDHEN and SYDVKM. The CDR3 spans 15 residues. Written as DNA, the CDR3 is TGTGCCAGCTCCCGGAGGGGGCAGGGCTCCTACGAGCAGTACTTC. Translation: CASSRRGQGSYEQYF.

The chain recombines TRBV7-7 with TRBJ2-1; D possibly corresponds to TRBD2 (6 bases). Germline V lookup: CDR1 SSHAT, CDR2 FNYEAQ (reference sequence). CDR3 length: 15 amino acids. V was shortened by 5 bases and J by 8 bases, with 19 bases between the two germline ends. The CDR3 DNA follows: TGTGCCAGCAGCCCCCGAGTTAGCGGAGGCGATGAGCAGTTCTTC. Translated, it gives CASSPRVSGGDEQFF.